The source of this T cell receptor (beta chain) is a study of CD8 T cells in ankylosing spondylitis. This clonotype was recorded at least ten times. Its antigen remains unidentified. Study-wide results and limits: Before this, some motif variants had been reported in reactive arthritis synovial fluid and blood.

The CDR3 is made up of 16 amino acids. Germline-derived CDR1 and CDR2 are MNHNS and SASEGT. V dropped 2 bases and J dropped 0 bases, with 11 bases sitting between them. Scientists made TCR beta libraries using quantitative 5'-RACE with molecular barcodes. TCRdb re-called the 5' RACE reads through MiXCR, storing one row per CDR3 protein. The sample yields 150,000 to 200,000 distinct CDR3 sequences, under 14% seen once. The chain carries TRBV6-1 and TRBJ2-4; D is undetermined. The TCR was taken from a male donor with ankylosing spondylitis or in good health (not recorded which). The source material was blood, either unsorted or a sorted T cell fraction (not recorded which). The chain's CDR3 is CASSERAELAKNIQYF. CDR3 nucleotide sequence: TGTGCCAGCAGTGAAAGGGCAGAACTAGCCAAAAACATTCAGTACTTC.